These 2 T cell receptor beta chains came from one sample sequenced in a study of shared clonotypes between healthy human individuals. Repertoires were generated with immunoSEQ multiplex PCR, while TCRdb's copy carries only in-frame clones and drops some. This sample carries about 1.5 million clones, roughly 95% of them seen once, and the ten largest clones take approximately 1.2%. Sequencing was performed on naive CD4+ T cells sorted from blood. Subset given: CD45RA+ positively selected. These receptor sequences come from a man aged 25 to 45 in good health.

This clone was recorded only once. Within the sample, other DNA sequences also encode this same CDR3. CDR3 region: CASSSTGFSYEQYF. In DNA form, the CDR3 reads TGTGCCAGCAGCTCTACAGGTTTCTCCTACGAGCAGTACTTC. The chain is built from TRBV28 and TRBJ2-7, with D possibly being TRBD1 (5 bases). CDR1 and CDR2 from the germline V gene are MDHEN and SYDVKM. The CDR3 has 14 amino acids. Trimming pared 6 bases from V and 0 bases from J, leaving 12 bases between.

Concerning this clone: Additional DNA sequences in this sample encode the identical CDR3. The chain links TRBV18 to TRBJ2-6; D unresolved. Trimming shortened V by 2 bases and J by 0 bases, and 5 bases separated the two germline ends. The CDR3 length is 15 residues. CDR1 and CDR2 from the germline V gene are KGHSH and LQKENI. CDR3 DNA sequence: TGTGCCAGCTCACCAGGAATCTCTGGGGCCAACGTCCTGACTTTC. Translating gives CASSPGISGANVLTF.